This entry lists 28 T cell receptor beta chains sequenced from one sample in a study of regulatory T cells in long-lasting Graves disease. The time point here: newly diagnosed GD, antithyroid drugs for less than 3 months. PBMC RNA served as the TCR library source. Arm-PCR with iRepertoire HTBI primers amplified the CDR3 regions for these TCR beta libraries. TCRdb reanalysed the multiplex PCR reads using MiXCR and keeps one entry per CDR3 protein. This sample has over 200,000 distinct CDR3 sequences; more than 15% occur once, and the top ten carry 12% to 15%. This same sample was also taken into another study, of T cells in Graves' hyperthyroidism and ophthalmopathy.

The sample in question was peripheral blood mononuclear cells (PBMCs), obtained at new diagnosis, from a patient treated with antithyroid drugs. These receptors originate from a woman aged 25 to 39 with Graves disease.

This clonotype showed up many times. The chain is built from TRBV20-1 and TRBJ1-3; 8 nucleotides agree with TRBD1. This CDR3 is built from 13 residues. J lost 4 bases, V lost 2 bases, and 1 base had no gene match. The germline CDR1 and CDR2 sequences are DFQATT and SNEGSKA (reference sequence). The CDR3 DNA follows: TGCAGTGCTAGACAGGGGGCGGGAAACACCATATATTTT. Its protein is CSARQGAGNTIYF.

The V and J genes are TRBV20-1 and TRBJ1-1, with 7 bases that match TRBD1. This CDR3 has 15 residues. The junction had 9 bases not matched to a gene; V was cut back by 1 base and J by 4 bases. The germline gives CDR1 DFQATT, CDR2 SNEGSKA (reference sequence). Here the CDR3 DNA reads TGCAGTGCTAGAGGGACGACAGGGTCGGGCACTGAAGCTTTCTTT. This gives the protein CSARGTTGSGTEAFF.

In this sample, this clonotype turned up many times. V gene TRBV15 combines with J gene TRBJ2-1; D remains ambiguous. The V and J ends lost 2 bases and 5 bases respectively, with 10 bases between them. Per the germline V gene, CDR1 is LNHNV and CDR2 is YYDKDF (reference sequence). The CDR3 is made up of 14 amino acids. CDR3 nucleotides: TGTGCCACCAGCAGAAGCCGGGCTGACAATGAGCAGTTCTTC. Translation: CATSRSRADNEQFF.

A few counts support this clonotype. This chain connects TRBV7-9 to TRBJ2-1; 13 bases align to TRBD2. Losses at the gene ends were 5 bases for V and 7 bases for J; bases not matched to a gene: 11. This CDR3 comprises 17 residues. CDR1 is SEHNR and CDR2 is FQNEAQ in the germline V gene (reference sequence). The CDR3 sequence: CASSQLAGGLSLNEQFF. The CDR3 bases are TGTGCCAGCAGCCAACTAGCGGGGGGGCTCTCCTTAAATGAGCAGTTCTTC.

This clonotype was counted at least ten times. The CDR3 DNA reads as TGCAGTGCAGCTGCGACAGGGGGCGGTAACTATGGCTACACCTTC. Protein: CSAAATGGGNYGYTF. V and J are TRBV20-1 and TRBJ1-2, with 10 bases matching TRBD1. The CDR3 contains 15 residues. The germline V gene has CDR1 DFQATT and CDR2 SNEGSKA (reference sequence). After removal of 6 bases from V and 1 base from J, the junction contained 8 bases not matched to a gene.

The sample holds a few counts of this clonotype. V and J are TRBV5-6 and TRBJ1-4; possible D gene TRBD1, 6 bases. Trimming cost V 4 bases and J 8 bases, with 18 bases left between them. Germline V CDR1 and CDR2: SGHDT, YYEEEE. The CDR3 consists of 15 residues. This CDR3 is CASSHSGVLHEKLFF. The CDR3 DNA follows: TGTGCCAGCAGCCATTCAGGGGTGTTACACGAAAAACTGTTTTTT.

V usage is TRBV9 and J usage is TRBJ2-3; 8 bases agree with TRBD2. J was trimmed by 1 base and V by 0 bases; bases with no gene match: 1. Germline values: CDR1 SGDLS, CDR2 YYNGEE. This CDR3 spans 15 amino acids. In DNA form, the CDR3 reads TGTGCCAGCAGCGTAGTGACTAGCGGCACAGATACGCAGTATTTT. This translates into CASSVVTSGTDTQYF.

Ten or more counts support this clonotype. The rearrangement uses TRBV14 and TRBJ1-1; 7 nucleotides line up with TRBD1. Trimming at V came to 5 bases and at J to 2 bases, leaving 11 bases not matched to a gene. CDR1 SGHDN and CDR2 FVKESK come from the germline V gene. The CDR3 covers 16 residues. The DNA for the CDR3 is TGTGCCAGCAGCTGGGGGAGGGGGCGAGTCAACACTGAAGCTTTCTTT. Translated, it gives CASSWGRGRVNTEAFF.

This clonotype was seen at least ten times. The rearrangement uses TRBV7-9 and TRBJ2-6, with no clear D. V dropped 3 bases and J dropped 4 bases, with 16 bases sitting between them. The CDR3 extends over 17 amino acids. Germline V lookup: CDR1 SEHNR, CDR2 FQNEAQ (reference sequence). Written as DNA, the CDR3 is TGTGCCAGCAGCTTCAATGGGATCTTGAGCGGGGCCAACGTCCTGACTTTC. Translated: CASSFNGILSGANVLTF. The full variable domain, with the rest looked up from reference TRBV7-9 and TRBJ2-6, is DTGVSQNPRHKITKRGQNVTFRCDPISEHNRLYWYRQTLGQGPEFLTYFQNEAQLEKSRLLSDRFSAERPKGSFSTLEIQRTEQGDSAMYLCASSFNGILSGANVLTFGAGSRLTVL.

This clonotype was detected once. CDR3 in amino acids: CASSLDTGPQETQYF. The CDR3 DNA follows: TGCGCCAGCAGCTTGGATACGGGACCCCAAGAGACCCAGTACTTC. The V gene is TRBV5-1, the J gene TRBJ2-5, with D perhaps being TRBD1 or TRBD2 (5 bases each). Germline values: CDR1 SGHRS, CDR2 YFSETQ. The CDR3 spans 15 residues. Trimming removed 0 bases at V and 1 base at J, with 10 bases between.

As regards this clonotype: A far larger clone lies a single base away; this is likely a read error. Without the conserved terminal phenylalanine or tryptophan, this CDR3 likely stems from a read error. The chain carries TRBV12-3 or TRBV12-4 and TRBJ2-3; 7 bases are shared with TRBD1. The better agreement between TRBJ1-1 and the DNA end casts doubt on the J call. This CDR3 has 13 residues. CDR3 amino acids: CATGDRVKAEAFL. Written as DNA, the CDR3 is TGTGCCACCGGTGACAGGGTGAAGGCTGAAGCTTTCCTT.

This clonotype came up a few times. A much larger clone is a single base away; this may be a read error. V is TRBV12-3 or TRBV12-4 and J is TRBJ1-1; D unclear. The CDR3 is 13 residues long. CDR3 in amino acids: CASTVGRNPEAFF. CDR3 coding DNA: TGTGCCAGCACCGTGGGCAGGAACCCTGAAGCTTTCTTT.

The rearrangement links TRBV5-1 to TRBJ1-3; D is uncertain. This CDR3 is built from 16 residues. Per the germline V gene, CDR1 is SGHRS and CDR2 is YFSETQ. The ends were cut back, 0 bases at V and 0 bases at J, with 10 bases in the middle. The CDR3 DNA is TGCGCCAGCAGCTTGGCCTCGGCGCACTCTGGAAACACCATATATTTT. Translation: CASSLASAHSGNTIYF.

This clonotype has ten or more counts. The J gene is TRBJ2-3, the V gene TRBV2; D possibly uses TRBD1 or TRBD2 (6 bases each). Trimming shortened V by 4 bases and J by 2 bases, and 19 bases separated the two germline ends. The germline CDR1 and CDR2 sequences are SNHLY and FYNNEI. The CDR3 has 17 amino acids. CDR3 DNA sequence: TGTGCCAGCAGTGTCGAACGGGGGCCCTCTCCCACAGATACGCAGTATTTT. Protein: CASSVERGPSPTDTQYF.

There are many counts of this clonotype. The chain couples TRBV6-1 to TRBJ1-1; 7 nucleotides agree with TRBD1. This CDR3 has 15 amino acids. V lost 6 bases to trimming and J lost 0 bases; unmatched junction nucleotides: 7. Germline CDR1 is MNHNS and CDR2 is SASEGT. The CDR3 is CASRPWDSMNTEAFF. The DNA for the CDR3 is TGTGCCAGCAGGCCCTGGGACAGCATGAACACTGAAGCTTTCTTT.

At least ten counts were recorded for this clonotype. The genes are TRBV5-5 and TRBJ1-4, with no clear D. Germline CDR1 is SGHKS and CDR2 is YYEKEE (reference sequence). The CDR3 consists of 15 residues. The germline V and J ends were trimmed by 3 bases and 6 bases, with 15 bases remaining between them. The CDR3 loop reads CASSSLTGVDEKLFF. The CDR3 DNA reads as TGTGCCAGCAGCTCACTCACGGGCGTTGATGAAAAACTGTTTTTT.

Ten or more counts support this clonotype. J is TRBJ1-1 and V is TRBV7-9; D not resolved. The germline gives CDR1 SEHNR, CDR2 FQNEAQ (reference sequence). Trimming removed 2 bases at V and 8 bases at J, with 9 bases between. The CDR3 sequence is 12 residues long. CDR3 sequence: CASSLKSFEAFF. The CDR3 DNA is TGTGCCAGCAGCTTAAAGAGCTTCGAAGCTTTCTTT.

Remarks on this clonotype: A far larger clone is one nucleotide away, so this likely arose from a read error. The genes are TRBV5-1 and TRBJ2-4; 8 bases map to TRBD1. This CDR3 has 14 residues. Germline CDR1 and CDR2: SGHRS and YFSETQ. With 2 bases clipped from V and 13 bases from J, the junction kept 11 bases outside the gene matches. CDR3 loop: CASSLGQGGNEQYF. In DNA, the CDR3 is TGCGCCAGCAGCTTAGGACAGGGTGGCAATGAGCAGTACTTC.

In this sample, this clonotype turned up many times. J is TRBJ1-3 and V is TRBV19; no firm D call. CDR1 is LNHDA, CDR2 SQIVND, per germline (reference sequence). Trimming pared 5 bases from V and 1 base from J, leaving 15 bases between. The CDR3 runs 16 residues. The CDR3 DNA reads as TGTGCCAGTAGTCCGCCGGTTTTCGGTTCTGGAAACACCATATATTTT. This translates into CASSPPVFGSGNTIYF.

This clonotype was counted ten times or more. The V gene is TRBV28, the J gene TRBJ1-5; 8 nucleotides align to TRBD1. The trim removed 7 bases at V and 9 bases at J, leaving 5 bases unmatched. The CDR3 spans 12 residues. The germline CDR1 and CDR2 sequences are MDHEN and SYDVKM. The CDR3 nucleotides are TGTGCCAGCACCGACAGGGGCGCGCCCCAGCATTTT. Translating it yields CASTDRGAPQHF.

There are a few counts of this clonotype. CDR3 loop: CASSISTGNNSPLHF. CDR3 DNA: TGTGCCAGTAGTATTTCGACAGGGAACAATTCACCCCTCCACTTT. This rearrangement joins TRBV19 to TRBJ1-6; 7 bases are a match to TRBD1. The trim removed 3 bases at V and 7 bases at J, leaving 6 bases unmatched. The CDR3 spans 15 residues. The germline V gene encodes CDR1 LNHDA and CDR2 SQIVND (reference sequence).

This clonotype was recorded at least ten times. The gene calls are TRBV6-2 or TRBV6-3 and TRBJ2-1; D is uncertain. V lost 0 bases, J lost 8 bases, and 8 bases lay in between. Looked up from germline, CDR1 is MNHEY and CDR2 is SVGEGT. This CDR3 contains 13 residues. CDR3 sequence (DNA): TGTGCCAGCAGTTACTCCCCTAACTATGAGCAGTTCTTC. This gives the protein CASSYSPNYEQFF.

This clonotype was recorded once. This chain links TRBV29-1 with TRBJ1-2, with D perhaps TRBD1 (6 bases). CDR3 length: 13 residues. Germline CDR1 SQVTM, CDR2 ANQGSEA. Trimming pared 6 bases from V and 4 bases from J, leaving 15 bases between. For the CDR3, the DNA is TGCAGCGTCCTGGGGGACACGAGCTATGGCTACACCTTC. Encoded protein: CSVLGDTSYGYTF.

The chain carries TRBV2 and TRBJ1-5, with 10 bases identical to TRBD1. V was pared by 6 bases and J by 5 bases, with 4 bases of the junction left unmatched. The CDR3 is 14 residues long. Germline lookup yields CDR1 SNHLY and CDR2 FYNNEI. CDR3 nucleotides: TGTGCCAGCAGGGGGACAGGGGTCGATCAGCCCCAGCATTTT. It is translated as CASRGTGVDQPQHF.

This clonotype was detected many times. The chain is built from TRBV10-3 and TRBJ1-3, with D possibly being TRBD1 (5 bases). CDR3 length: 16 residues. The V end lost 4 bases, the J end lost 0 bases, and 13 bases lay between the germline ends. From germline, CDR1 is ENHRY and CDR2 SYGVKD. The CDR3 sequence is CAISGGRRTSGNTIYF. The CDR3 DNA follows: TGTGCCATCAGTGGGGGCCGAAGAACCTCTGGAAACACCATATATTTT.

This clonotype was counted many times. V usage is TRBV5-5 and J usage is TRBJ2-7; 7 nucleotides agree with TRBD2. Germline values: CDR1 SGHKS, CDR2 YYEKEE (reference sequence). This CDR3 is built from 16 residues. Unmatched junction bases numbered 8, after V lost 2 bases and J lost 0 bases. The CDR3 loop is CASSLGVAGASYEQYF. CDR3 DNA sequence: TGTGCCAGCAGCTTAGGAGTAGCGGGTGCCTCCTACGAGCAGTACTTC.

This clonotype was observed at least ten times. The chain employs TRBV10-3 and TRBJ2-1; the D gene is possibly TRBD2 (5 bases). Germline loops: CDR1 ENHRY, CDR2 SYGVKD. V lost 5 bases and J lost 1, with 15 bases in between. This CDR3 comprises 16 residues. The CDR3 region is CAISKLEGSSYNEQFF. The DNA for the CDR3 is TGTGCCATCAGTAAACTAGAGGGTAGTTCCTACAATGAGCAGTTCTTC.

This clonotype was seen ten or more times. The chain recombines TRBV6-4 with TRBJ2-4; D might be TRBD2 (6 bases). Trimming cost V 5 bases and J 1 base, with 21 bases left between them. Looked up from germline, CDR1 is MRHNA and CDR2 is SNTAGT. This CDR3 contains 18 residues. CDR3 sequence (DNA): TGTGCCAGCAGTTACCGGCGCGGGGTCGTTGGGGCCAAAAACATTCAGTACTTC. Its protein is CASSYRRGVVGAKNIQYF.